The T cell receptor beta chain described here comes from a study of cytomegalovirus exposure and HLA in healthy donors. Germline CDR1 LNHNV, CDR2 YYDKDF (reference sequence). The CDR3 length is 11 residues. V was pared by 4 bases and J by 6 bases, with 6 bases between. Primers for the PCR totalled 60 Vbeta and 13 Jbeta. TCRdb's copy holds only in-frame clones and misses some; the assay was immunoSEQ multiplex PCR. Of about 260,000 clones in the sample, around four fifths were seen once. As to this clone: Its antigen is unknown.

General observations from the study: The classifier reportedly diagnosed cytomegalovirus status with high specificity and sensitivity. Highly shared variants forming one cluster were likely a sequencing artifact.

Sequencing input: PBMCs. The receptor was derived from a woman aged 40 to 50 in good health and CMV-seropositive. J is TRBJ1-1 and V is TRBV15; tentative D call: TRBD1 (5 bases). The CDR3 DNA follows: TGTGCCACCAGCACGGGGGCTGAAGCTTTCTTT. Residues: CATSTGAEAFF.